This entry lists 28 T cell receptor beta chains sequenced from one sample in a study of graft-versus-host responses after intestinal transplantation. For these receptors, no antigen is known. Using immunoSEQ multiplex PCR, the repertoire was profiled, and TCRdb retains in-frame clones only, with some absent. The table records 80,000 to 100,000 clones, 85% to 95% of them present only once. Material: unstimulated CD8+ T cells sorted from spleen or lymph node cells, obtained before transplant. All receptors come from a human donor who was the organ donor for an intestinal transplant.

CDR3 coding DNA: TGCAGCGTTGTAGCAGGGAATGAATATGGCTACACCTTC. Protein product: CSVVAGNEYGYTF. The V call is TRBV29-1, the J call TRBJ1-2; maybe TRBD1 (5 bases). With 4 bases removed from V and 5 bases from J, the gap between germline ends came to 14 bases. This CDR3 has 13 amino acids. Germline assignment: CDR1 SQVTM and CDR2 ANQGSEA.

The rearrangement links TRBV5-1 to TRBJ2-3; 7 bases are a match to TRBD2. The CDR3 runs to 15 residues. With V trimmed by 4 bases and J by 1 base, 6 bases remained unmatched. CDR1 and CDR2 (germline): SGHRS, YFSETQ. This chain's CDR3 is CASSEGLAGTDTQYF. The CDR3 bases are TGCGCCAGCAGCGAGGGCCTAGCGGGCACAGATACGCAGTATTTT.

The chain couples TRBV7-3 to TRBJ2-3, with TRBD1 identical over 8 bases. The CDR3 is 15 amino acids. Trimming cost V 5 bases and J 5 bases; bases outside gene matches: 9. Germline CDR1 is SGHTA and CDR2 is FQGTGA. CDR3 residues: CASSATGGRGDTQYF. The CDR3 nucleotides read TGTGCCAGCAGCGCCACAGGGGGACGTGGAGATACGCAGTATTTT.

This chain uses TRBV2 with TRBJ2-5, with TRBD2 matching 9 bases. The CDR3 contains 15 residues. In germline, CDR1 is SNHLY, CDR2 FYNNEI. V was clipped by 7 bases and J by 0 bases; unmatched bases: 6. The CDR3 loop reads CASNRLAVNQETQYF. Here the CDR3 DNA reads TGTGCCAGCAACAGACTAGCGGTCAACCAAGAGACCCAGTACTTC.

The chain employs TRBV7-3 and TRBJ1-2; weak D call: TRBD1 (6 bases). The V and J ends lost 3 bases and 2 bases respectively, with 13 bases between them. Germline V gene data show CDR1 as SGHTA and CDR2 as FQGTGA. This CDR3 comprises 15 residues. The CDR3 nucleotides are TGTGCCAGCAGCTTCCACAAACAGGGAAACTATGGCTACACCTTC. Its translation: CASSFHKQGNYGYTF.

The J gene is TRBJ2-3, the V gene TRBV6-1; 9 bases are a match to TRBD1. This CDR3 is 15 amino acids long. The germline V gene encodes CDR1 MNHNS and CDR2 SASEGT. The V gene end was trimmed by 9 bases and the J gene end by 3 bases; junction bases not matched to a gene: 10. In nucleotides, the CDR3 is TGTGCCAGTATAGCCGGGACAGGGATAACAGATACGCAGTATTTT. Encoded protein: CASIAGTGITDTQYF.

This clone was detected only once. V usage is TRBV7-8 and J usage is TRBJ2-7, with TRBD1 identical over 7 bases. CDR3 length: 16 amino acids. The germline CDR1 and CDR2 sequences are SGHVS and FQNEAQ. V was pared by 0 bases and J by 2 bases, with 7 bases of the junction left unmatched. CDR3 protein: CASSLARTGGTYEQYF. CDR3 DNA: TGTGCCAGCAGCTTAGCCCGGACAGGCGGAACCTACGAGCAGTACTTC.

This clone has a handful of counts. CDR3: CASSIGTAGEAFF. The DNA of the CDR3 is TGTGCCAGCAGCATAGGGACAGCTGGCGAAGCTTTCTTT. V is TRBV9 and J is TRBJ1-1; TRBD1 matches 7 bases. The V gene's germline CDR1 is SGDLS and CDR2 YYNGEE. The V and J ends lost 4 bases and 8 bases, in that order; junction bases with no gene match: 8. The CDR3 totals 13 residues.

The chain uses TRBV30 and TRBJ1-2; a weak D match, TRBD1 (6 bases). The V gene's germline CDR1 is GTSNPN and CDR2 SVGIG (reference sequence). Trimming pared 3 bases from V and 8 bases from J, leaving 13 bases between. CDR3 size: 12 residues. The CDR3 DNA follows: TGTGCCTGGAGCCCCGGGGGGCTAGGCTACACCTTC. Protein sequence: CAWSPGGLGYTF.

This clone occurred once. The V gene is TRBV6-5, the J gene TRBJ2-1, with a weak D call TRBD1 (6 bases). The CDR3 is made up of 13 amino acids. Germline-derived CDR1 and CDR2 are MNHEY and SVGAGI. V was pared by 8 bases and J by 14 bases, with 22 bases between. The CDR3 protein is CASYPGANLSKFF. The CDR3 DNA is TGTGCCAGCTACCCAGGGGCGAATTTAAGTAAGTTCTTC.

The chain joins TRBV19 to TRBJ2-5; 8 bases align to TRBD1. The V segment lost 5 bases and the J segment 1 base; nucleotides outside the gene matches: 6. This CDR3 contains 15 residues. Germline lookup yields CDR1 LNHDA and CDR2 SQIVND (reference sequence). The CDR3 region has the DNA TGTGCCAGTAGTCCCAGGGGGCTCGGCCAAGAGACCCAGTACTTC. As protein: CASSPRGLGQETQYF.

The genes are TRBV19 and TRBJ1-5, with 8 bases aligning to TRBD1. The trim removed 4 bases at V and 0 bases at J, leaving 5 bases unmatched. CDR3 length: 16 residues. Germline loops: CDR1 LNHDA, CDR2 SQIVND (reference sequence). Written as DNA, the CDR3 is TGTGCCAGTAGTAGACCGGACAGGGCTAGCAATCAGCCCCAGCATTTT. This translates into CASSRPDRASNQPQHF.

This clone occurred once. J is TRBJ2-3 and V is TRBV10-2, with D possibly matching TRBD2 (7 bases). CDR1 and CDR2 from the germline V gene are WSHSY and SAAADI. The CDR3 runs 14 residues. Trimming stripped 1 base from V and 10 bases from J, with 15 bases between. CDR3 sequence: CASSEFGGGGPQYF. In DNA form, the CDR3 reads TGCGCCAGCAGTGAGTTTGGGGGCGGGGGACCGCAGTATTTT.

The genes are TRBV15 and TRBJ1-1, with TRBD1 matching 7 bases. The CDR3 consists of 14 residues. CDR1 LNHNV and CDR2 YYDKDF come from the germline V gene (reference sequence). V lost 5 bases, J lost 2 bases, and 5 bases stayed unmatched. This CDR3 is CATSGGDSNTEAFF. CDR3 nucleotides: TGTGCCACCAGCGGAGGGGACAGCAACACTGAAGCTTTCTTT.

The chain carries TRBV4-1 and TRBJ2-7, with 9 bases matching TRBD2. Germline values: CDR1 MGHRA, CDR2 YSYEKL. The CDR3 consists of 16 residues. With 0 bases clipped from V and 3 bases from J, the junction kept 6 bases outside the gene matches. The chain's CDR3 is CASSQEAGGPIYEQYF. In nucleotides, the CDR3 is TGCGCCAGCAGCCAAGAGGCGGGAGGGCCTATCTACGAGCAGTACTTC.

The gene calls are TRBV27 and TRBJ2-7; 7 nucleotides match TRBD2. CDR1 is MNHEY, CDR2 SMNVEV, per germline (reference sequence). This CDR3 has 15 amino acids. J gave up 3 bases and V 6 bases, and 11 bases lay outside the gene matches. The CDR3 sequence: CASSYSAGVSYEQYF. CDR3 nucleotides: TGTGCCAGCAGCTATTCCGCGGGGGTTAGCTACGAGCAGTACTTC.

The chain carries TRBV15 and TRBJ1-5, with D perhaps matching TRBD1 (5 bases). The length of the CDR3 is 17 residues. Per germline, CDR1 LNHNV and CDR2 YYDKDF (reference sequence). Trimming left V 0 bases short and J 3 bases short, with 15 bases between. The CDR3: CATSRDWGGFANQPQHF. The CDR3 DNA reads as TGTGCCACCAGCAGAGACTGGGGGGGGTTCGCCAATCAGCCCCAGCATTTT.

This chain connects TRBV6-1 to TRBJ2-1, with 7 bases that match TRBD2. This CDR3 comprises 16 residues. Germline lookup yields CDR1 MNHNS and CDR2 SASEGT. V gave up 2 bases and J gave up 5 bases; unmatched junction bases: 9. The CDR3 DNA reads as TGTGCCAGCAGTGAATTTTTTGGGACTATCCACAATGAGCAGTTCTTC. Residues: CASSEFFGTIHNEQFF.

This clone was recorded once. CDR3 DNA: TGTGCCAGCAGTTCTCAGGGGTCCGGCACTGAAGCTTTCTTT. Translating it yields CASSSQGSGTEAFF. V is TRBV6-5 and J is TRBJ1-1; possibly TRBD1 for D (6 bases). The CDR3 covers 14 residues. Per the germline V gene, CDR1 is MNHEY and CDR2 is SVGAGI. V lost 4 bases, J lost 4 bases, and 13 bases lay in between.

V usage is TRBV15 and J usage is TRBJ1-5; D not resolved. This CDR3 has 13 amino acids. Per the germline V gene, CDR1 is LNHNV and CDR2 is YYDKDF (reference sequence). V shed 3 bases and J shed 5 bases, with 8 bases lying between them. Here the CDR3 reads CATSSTADQPQHF. CDR3 nucleotide sequence: TGTGCCACCAGCAGTACAGCCGATCAGCCCCAGCATTTT.

The rearrangement joins TRBV10-3 to TRBJ1-5, with 8 bases aligning to TRBD1. Trimming cost V 2 bases and J 3 bases; bases outside gene matches: 9. This CDR3 region has 17 residues. CDR1 is ENHRY and CDR2 is SYGVKD in the germline V gene. Written as DNA, the CDR3 is TGTGCCATCAGTGAGGGGACAGGATCGTTTACCAATCAGCCCCAGCATTTT. Translation: CAISEGTGSFTNQPQHF.

J is TRBJ2-7 and V is TRBV5-1; tentatively, D is TRBD1 (5 bases). The germline gives CDR1 SGHRS, CDR2 YFSETQ. Trimming removed 3 bases at V and 1 base at J, with 11 bases between. The CDR3 has 14 amino acids. The CDR3 region has the DNA TGCGCCAGCAGCTCCGTGACAGTTTCCTACGAGCAGTACTTC. Translating gives CASSSVTVSYEQYF.

This sequence joins TRBV5-4 and TRBJ2-3, with D maybe TRBD2 (7 bases). The V gene lost 5 bases and the J gene lost 4 bases, with 20 bases spanning the gap. Per the germline V gene, CDR1 is SGHNT and CDR2 is YYREEE (reference sequence). The CDR3 extends over 16 amino acids. CDR3: CASSLVEGGWADTQYF. CDR3 in DNA: TGTGCCAGCAGTCTGGTAGAGGGGGGGTGGGCAGATACGCAGTATTTT.

The V gene is TRBV13, the J gene TRBJ1-2, with 9 bases that match TRBD1. The germline V gene encodes CDR1 PRHDT and CDR2 FYEKMQ (reference sequence). V shed 4 bases and J 3 bases; nucleotides not matched to a gene: 15. The CDR3 runs 18 residues. The CDR3 spells CASSSAGSGQGLDYGYTF. CDR3 in DNA: TGTGCCAGCAGCTCAGCGGGAAGCGGACAGGGGCTTGACTATGGCTACACCTTC. Variable domain in full (rest from reference TRBV13 and TRBJ1-2): AAGVIQSPRHLIKEKRETATLKCYPIPRHDTVYWYQQGPGQDPQFLISFYEKMQSDKGSIPDRFSAQQFSDYHSELNMSSLELGDSALYFCASSSAGSGQGLDYGYTFGSGTRLTVV.

The J gene is TRBJ2-2, the V gene TRBV4-1; D is undetermined. The V end lost 3 bases, the J end lost 5 bases, and 7 bases lay between the germline ends. CDR1 is MGHRA, CDR2 YSYEKL, per germline. CDR3 length: 13 residues. CDR3 bases: TGCGCCAGCAGCCAGCCACAGACCGGGGAGCTGTTTTTT. Protein: CASSQPQTGELFF.

The V and J genes are TRBV28 and TRBJ2-5, with a possible D match to TRBD2 (5 bases). Germline loops: CDR1 MDHEN, CDR2 SYDVKM. The CDR3 runs 13 residues. The V end was cut by 3 bases, the J end by 4 bases, with 9 bases between. CDR3: CASSLRVPETQYF. In DNA, the CDR3 is TGTGCCAGCAGTTTGAGGGTGCCAGAGACCCAGTACTTC. Looking up the rest from reference TRBV28 and TRBJ2-5 gives the full variable domain: DVKVTQSSRYLVKRTGEKVFLECVQDMDHENMFWYRQDPGLGLRLIYFSYDVKMKEKGDIPEGYSVSREKKERFSLILESASTNQTSMYLCASSLRVPETQYFGPGTRLLVL.

This chain joins TRBV7-3 and TRBJ1-1, with unresolved D. V was trimmed by 5 bases and J by 7 bases, leaving 14 bases between them. The germline gives CDR1 SGHTA, CDR2 FQGTGA. The CDR3 is 13 amino acids. This chain's CDR3 is CASSEGDGGEAFF. In DNA, the CDR3 is TGTGCCAGCAGCGAAGGTGACGGCGGTGAAGCTTTCTTT.

This rearrangement joins TRBV29-1 to TRBJ2-7, with 9 nucleotides matching TRBD1. The CDR3 has 14 residues. V dropped 6 bases and J dropped 1; count of bases not matched to a gene: 7. The germline V gene encodes CDR1 SQVTM and CDR2 ANQGSEA. CDR3 coding DNA: TGCAGCGTAGCCGGGACAGGGCGTTCCTACGAGCAGTACTTC. Encoded protein: CSVAGTGRSYEQYF.